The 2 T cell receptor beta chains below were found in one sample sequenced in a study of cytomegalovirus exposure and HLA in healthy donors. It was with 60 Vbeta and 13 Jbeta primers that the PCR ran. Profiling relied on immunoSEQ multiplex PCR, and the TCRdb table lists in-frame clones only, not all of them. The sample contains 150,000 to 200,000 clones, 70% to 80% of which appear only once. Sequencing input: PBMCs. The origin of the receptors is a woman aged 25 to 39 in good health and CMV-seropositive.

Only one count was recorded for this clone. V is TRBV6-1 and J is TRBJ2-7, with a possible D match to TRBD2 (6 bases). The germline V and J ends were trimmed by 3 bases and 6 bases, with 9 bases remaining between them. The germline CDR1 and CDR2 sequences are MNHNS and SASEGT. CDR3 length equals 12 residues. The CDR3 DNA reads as TGTGCCAGCAGTGAGGGGGGAACCGAGCAGTACTTC. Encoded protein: CASSEGGTEQYF.

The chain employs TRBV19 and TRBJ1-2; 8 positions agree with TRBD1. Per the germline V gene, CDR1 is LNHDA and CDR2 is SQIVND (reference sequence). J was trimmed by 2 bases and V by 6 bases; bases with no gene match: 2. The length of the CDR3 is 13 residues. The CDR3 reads CASSRTGNYGYTF. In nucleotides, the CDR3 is TGTGCCAGTAGCCGGACAGGGAACTATGGCTACACCTTC.